Listed below are T cell receptor beta chains from one sample, sequenced in a study of shared clonotypes between healthy human individuals. The method was immunoSEQ multiplex PCR; TCRdb's version includes in-frame clones alone and lacks a portion of them. The table includes roughly 700,000 clones, less than 95% detected once. The sample was memory CD8+ T cells from PBMCs. The source is a young man in good health. Some clones in this sample may be carry-over from other donors' samples. CDR3s include the opening cysteine and the closing phenylalanine or tryptophan. The order of the fields is CDR3 length, clone size, V gene, CDR3 protein. A row's size may be missing; if present it is once, few, many or a size class.

len: 16; abundance: few; v_gene: TRBV28; CDR3aa: CASTHNAPHGSYEQYF
len: 15; abundance: .; v_gene: TRBV21-1; CDR3aa: CASSPQTGLNEKLFF
len: 15; abundance: once; v_gene: TRBV7-9; CDR3aa: CASSLGPDSSYEQYF
len: 11; abundance: .; v_gene: TRBV25-1; CDR3aa: CASSVGHEQYF
len: 14; abundance: .; v_gene: TRBV7-2; CDR3aa: CASSSRGTLYEQYF
len: 13; abundance: once; v_gene: TRBV27; CDR3aa: CASGVASYNEQFF
len: 14; abundance: .; v_gene: TRBV11-2; CDR3aa: CASSLRLAIYEQYF
len: 16; abundance: .; v_gene: TRBV18; CDR3aa: CASSPAGEGVVDTQYF
len: 15; abundance: .; v_gene: TRBV7-3; CDR3aa: CASSLYAESTDTQYF
len: 11; abundance: .; v_gene: TRBV25-1; CDR3aa: CASGLWREQYF
len: 14; abundance: once; v_gene: TRBV27; CDR3aa: CASVFSGVYYEQYF